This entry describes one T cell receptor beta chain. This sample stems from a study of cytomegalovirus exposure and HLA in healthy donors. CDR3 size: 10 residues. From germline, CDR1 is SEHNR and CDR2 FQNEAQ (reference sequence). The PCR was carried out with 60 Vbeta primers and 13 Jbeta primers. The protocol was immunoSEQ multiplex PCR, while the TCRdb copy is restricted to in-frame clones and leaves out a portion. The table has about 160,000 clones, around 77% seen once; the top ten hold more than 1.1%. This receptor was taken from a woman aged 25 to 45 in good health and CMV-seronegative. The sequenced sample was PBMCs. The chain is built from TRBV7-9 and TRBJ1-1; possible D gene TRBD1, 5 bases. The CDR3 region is CSISGSEAFF. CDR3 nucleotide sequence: TGTTCCATCTCAGGGTCTGAAGCTTTCTTT.